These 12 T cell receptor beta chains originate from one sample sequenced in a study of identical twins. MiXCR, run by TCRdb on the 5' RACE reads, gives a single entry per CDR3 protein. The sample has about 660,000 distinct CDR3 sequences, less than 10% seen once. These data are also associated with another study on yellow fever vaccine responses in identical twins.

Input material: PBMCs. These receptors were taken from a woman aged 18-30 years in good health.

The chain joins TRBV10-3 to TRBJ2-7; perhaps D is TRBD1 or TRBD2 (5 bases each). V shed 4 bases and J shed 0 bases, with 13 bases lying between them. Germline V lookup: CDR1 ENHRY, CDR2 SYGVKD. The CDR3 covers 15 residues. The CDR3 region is CAISGVGEISYEQYF. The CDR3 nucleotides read TGTGCCATCAGTGGCGTGGGGGAAATCTCCTACGAGCAGTACTTC.

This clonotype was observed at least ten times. DNA of the CDR3: TGTGCCACCAGTGATCCCGGACAGGGAGAGAGCAATGAGCAGTTCTTC. Protein sequence: CATSDPGQGESNEQFF. J is TRBJ2-1 and V is TRBV24-1, with TRBD1 identical over 8 bases. Losses at the gene ends were 3 bases for V and 6 bases for J; bases not matched to a gene: 9. Germline lookup yields CDR1 KGHDR and CDR2 SFDVKD. The CDR3 has 16 amino acids.

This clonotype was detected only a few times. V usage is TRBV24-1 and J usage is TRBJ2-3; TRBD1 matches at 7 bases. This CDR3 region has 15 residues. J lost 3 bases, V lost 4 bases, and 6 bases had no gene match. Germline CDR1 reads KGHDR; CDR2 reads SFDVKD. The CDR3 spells CATSDGQVKTDTQYF. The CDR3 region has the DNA TGTGCCACCAGTGACGGACAGGTCAAAACAGATACGCAGTATTTT.

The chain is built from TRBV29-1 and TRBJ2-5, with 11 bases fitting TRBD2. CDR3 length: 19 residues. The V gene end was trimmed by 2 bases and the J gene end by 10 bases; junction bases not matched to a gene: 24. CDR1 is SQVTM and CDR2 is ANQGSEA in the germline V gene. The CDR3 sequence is CSVESTLAGGPIPKGGQYF. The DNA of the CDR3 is TGCAGCGTTGAATCCACCCTAGCGGGAGGACCGATCCCCAAGGGGGGCCAGTACTTC.

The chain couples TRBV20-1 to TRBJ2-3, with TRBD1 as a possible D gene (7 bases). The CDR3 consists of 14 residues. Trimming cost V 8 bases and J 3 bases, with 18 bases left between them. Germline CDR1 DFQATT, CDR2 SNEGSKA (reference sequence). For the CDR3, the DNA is TGCAGTAATCAGGGGGGCCGGGAAACAGATACGCAGTATTTT. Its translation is CSNQGGRETDTQYF.

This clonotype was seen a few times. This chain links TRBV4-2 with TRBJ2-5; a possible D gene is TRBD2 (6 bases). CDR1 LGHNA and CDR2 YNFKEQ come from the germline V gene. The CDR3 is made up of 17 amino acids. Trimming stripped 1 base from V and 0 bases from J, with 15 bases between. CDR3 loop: CASSQVLRGSDQETQYF. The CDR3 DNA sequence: TGTGCCAGCAGCCAAGTCCTGCGGGGATCTGACCAAGAGACCCAGTACTTC.

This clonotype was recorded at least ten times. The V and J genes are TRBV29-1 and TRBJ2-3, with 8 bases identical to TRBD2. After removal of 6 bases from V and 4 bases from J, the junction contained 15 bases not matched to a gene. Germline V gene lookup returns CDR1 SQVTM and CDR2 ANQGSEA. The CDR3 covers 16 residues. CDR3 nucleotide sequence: TGCAGCGTGCTTGGTCTAAGAAGCGGGAGTTCAGATACGCAGTATTTT. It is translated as CSVLGLRSGSSDTQYF.

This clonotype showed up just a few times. The CDR3 reads CASSQITIASPGELFF. The CDR3 nucleotides are TGTGCCAGCAGCCAAATCACAATTGCGTCTCCCGGGGAGCTGTTTTTT. The genes are TRBV3-1 and TRBJ2-2, with no clear D. Trimming left V 2 bases short and J 6 bases short, with 16 bases between. Per the germline V gene, CDR1 is LGHDT and CDR2 is YNNKEL (reference sequence). The CDR3 runs 16 residues.

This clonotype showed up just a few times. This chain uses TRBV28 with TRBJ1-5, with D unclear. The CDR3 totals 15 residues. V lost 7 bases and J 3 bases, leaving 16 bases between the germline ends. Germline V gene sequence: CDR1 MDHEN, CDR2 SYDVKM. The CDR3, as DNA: TGTGCCAGCACGTTATATCGGACCCTCAATCAGCCCCAGCATTTT. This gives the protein CASTLYRTLNQPQHF. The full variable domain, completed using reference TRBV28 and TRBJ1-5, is DVKVTQSSRYLVKRTGEKVFLECVQDMDHENMFWYRQDPGLGLRLIYFSYDVKMKEKGDIPEGYSVSREKKERFSLILESASTNQTSMYLCASTLYRTLNQPQHFGDGTRLSIL.

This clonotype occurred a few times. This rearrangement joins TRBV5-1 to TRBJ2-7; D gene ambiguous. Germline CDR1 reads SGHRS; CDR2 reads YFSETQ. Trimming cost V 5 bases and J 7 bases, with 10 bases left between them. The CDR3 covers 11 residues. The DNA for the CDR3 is TGCGCCAGCAGGGATGCGTGGGAGCAGTACTTC. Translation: CASRDAWEQYF.

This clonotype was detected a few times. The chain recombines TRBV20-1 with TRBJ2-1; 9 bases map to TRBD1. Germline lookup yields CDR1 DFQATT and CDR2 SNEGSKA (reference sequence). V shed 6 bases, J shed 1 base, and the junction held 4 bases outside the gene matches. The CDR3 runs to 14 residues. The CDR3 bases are TGCAGTGCAGTCGACAGGGGGTCCTACAATGAGCAGTTCTTC. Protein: CSAVDRGSYNEQFF.

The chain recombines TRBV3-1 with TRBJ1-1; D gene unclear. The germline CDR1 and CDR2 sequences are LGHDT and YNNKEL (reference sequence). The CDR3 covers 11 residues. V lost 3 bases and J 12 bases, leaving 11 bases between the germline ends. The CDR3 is CASSHELGTFF. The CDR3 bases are TGTGCCAGCAGCCACGAACTGGGGACTTTCTTT.